What follows are 24 T cell receptor beta chains derived from one specimen sequenced in a study of CD8+ T cells in alopecia areata. Investigators isolated RNA and reverse transcribed it into cDNA to act as the sequencing template. Method: immunoSEQ multiplex PCR; TCRdb's copy keeps in-frame clones and lacks some. The data contain more than 200,000 clones, more than 60% of them singletons. Sample treatment: oral pan-JAK inhibitor, 5-10 mg twice daily. The starting material was CD4+ T cells sorted from blood, obtained around week 42, from a patient treated with tofacitinib. The receptor set was obtained from a human donor with alopecia areata.

There are a few counts of this clone. The chain joins TRBV7-9 to TRBJ2-2; D ambiguous. V dropped 3 bases and J dropped 7 bases, with 6 bases sitting between them. The CDR3 extends over 12 amino acids. Germline V gives CDR1 SEHNR, CDR2 FQNEAQ (reference sequence). The CDR3 DNA reads as TGTGCCAGCAGCTTCCTCATCGGGGAGCTGTTTTTT. Residues: CASSFLIGELFF.

This clone appeared a single time. The chain links TRBV7-2 to TRBJ1-2; D perhaps matches TRBD1 (5 bases). CDR1 and CDR2 from the germline V gene are SGHTA and FQGNSA. CDR3 size: 15 residues. Trimming pared 5 bases from V and 4 bases from J, leaving 17 bases between. CDR3 in DNA: TGTGCCAGCAGCCTGGCCAGGGAACCGACCTATGGCTACACCTTC. Its translation: CASSLAREPTYGYTF.

J is TRBJ2-2 and V is TRBV5-1, with D hard to call. V dropped 4 bases and J dropped 4 bases, with 11 bases sitting between them. Germline V gene lookup returns CDR1 SGHRS and CDR2 YFSETQ. The CDR3 sequence is 14 residues long. The DNA of the CDR3 is TGCGCCAGCAGCCTGGACCGGGTCACCGGGGAGCTGTTTTTT. Translated: CASSLDRVTGELFF. The variable domain in full, completed from reference TRBV5-1 and TRBJ2-2, reads KAGVTQTPRYLIKTRGQQVTLSCSPISGHRSVSWYQQTPGQGLQFLFEYFSETQRNKGNFPGRFSGRQFSNSRSEMNVSTLELGDSALYLCASSLDRVTGELFFGEGSRLTVL.

This clone has a handful of counts. The chain uses TRBV10-3 and TRBJ1-2; D is unresolved. V was shortened by 6 bases and J by 4 bases, with 15 bases between the two germline ends. The CDR3 contains 14 residues. Germline assignment: CDR1 ENHRY and CDR2 SYGVKD. CDR3 residues: CAISQSQPSYGYTF. The CDR3 DNA sequence: TGTGCCATCAGCCAGAGTCAGCCCTCCTATGGCTACACCTTC.

This clone appeared a few times. The genes are TRBV5-6 and TRBJ1-2; D perhaps matches TRBD1 (6 bases). The CDR3 extends over 12 amino acids. In germline, CDR1 is SGHDT, CDR2 YYEEEE. Trimming took 4 bases from V and 8 from J, leaving 12 bases between them. The CDR3 loop reads CASSITGKGYTF. The CDR3 nucleotides read TGTGCCAGCAGCATCACAGGGAAAGGCTACACCTTC.

The chain carries TRBV6-5 and TRBJ2-1; D ambiguous. Per the germline V gene, CDR1 is MNHEY and CDR2 is SVGAGI. The V gene lost 6 bases and the J gene lost 7 bases, with 7 bases spanning the gap. The CDR3 runs 11 residues. The CDR3 reads CASSRRNEQFF. The CDR3 nucleotides read TGTGCCAGCAGCAGGCGGAATGAGCAGTTCTTC.

The chain uses TRBV9 and TRBJ2-5, with TRBD2 matching 11 bases. Trimming took 0 bases from V and 7 from J; bases not matched to a gene: 11. Germline CDR1 SGDLS, CDR2 YYNGEE. This CDR3 comprises 17 residues. CDR3 amino acids: CASSVVPTSGARGTQYF. DNA for the CDR3: TGTGCCAGCAGCGTAGTGCCGACTAGCGGGGCCCGAGGGACCCAGTACTTC. Drawing the rest from reference TRBV9 and TRBJ2-5, the complete variable domain is DSGVTQTPKHLITATGQRVTLRCSPRSGDLSVYWYQQSLDQGLQFLIQYYNGEERAKGNILERFSAQQFPDLHSELNLSSLELGDSALYFCASSVVPTSGARGTQYFGPGTRLLVL.

This sequence joins TRBV10-3 and TRBJ2-1; D gene unclear. This CDR3 has 14 residues. From germline, CDR1 is ENHRY and CDR2 SYGVKD. V lost 0 bases, J lost 7 bases, and 10 bases lay in between. The CDR3 region has the DNA TGTGCCATCAGTGAGTCGATAAGCCGGAATGAGCAGTTCTTC. As protein: CAISESISRNEQFF.

This chain joins TRBV30 and TRBJ2-2, with D unresolved. The germline CDR1 and CDR2 sequences are GTSNPN and SVGIG (reference sequence). The CDR3 covers 11 residues. The V end was cut by 4 bases, the J end by 8 bases, with 8 bases between. Written as DNA, the CDR3 is TGTGCCTGGATGGGTCCGGGGGAGCTGTTTTTT. It translates to CAWMGPGELFF.

V is TRBV6-1 and J is TRBJ2-7, with D possibly TRBD1 on 6 matching bases. In germline, CDR1 is MNHNS, CDR2 SASEGT. Trimming removed 10 bases at V and 3 bases at J, with 19 bases between. The length of the CDR3 is 14 residues. CDR3 residues: CATLGQLQIYEQYF. The CDR3 DNA is TGTGCCACCCTTGGACAGTTACAGATCTACGAGCAGTACTTC.

V gene TRBV4-1 combines with J gene TRBJ2-7; 7 bases match TRBD2. The CDR3 has 14 residues. The germline gives CDR1 MGHRA, CDR2 YSYEKL. The V and J ends lost 1 base and 2 bases, in that order; junction bases with no gene match: 2. The CDR3 nucleotides are TGCGCCAGCAGCCAAGCGGGGGGAACCTACGAGCAGTACTTC. It yields the protein CASSQAGGTYEQYF.

The chain combines TRBV30 with TRBJ1-5; 7 bases fit TRBD1. CDR3 length: 15 residues. Germline lookup yields CDR1 GTSNPN and CDR2 SVGIG (reference sequence). Trimming took 2 bases from V and 3 from J; bases not matched to a gene: 7. CDR3: CAWSSLTGNNQPQHF. The DNA of the CDR3 is TGTGCCTGGAGTAGCTTGACAGGGAACAATCAGCCCCAGCATTTT.

The chain links TRBV4-2 to TRBJ2-2; D is possibly TRBD2 (5 bases). Trimming stripped 3 bases from V and 4 bases from J, with 9 bases between. The CDR3 contains 14 residues. The germline gives CDR1 LGHNA, CDR2 YNFKEQ. The CDR3 DNA follows: TGTGCCAGCAGCCAGGAACTAGTCACCGGGGAGCTGTTTTTT. It codes for CASSQELVTGELFF.

The chain carries TRBV6-6 and TRBJ1-2; perhaps TRBD1 as D (6 bases). V lost 5 bases and J lost 4, with 14 bases in between. The CDR3 runs to 14 residues. Germline V gene lookup returns CDR1 MNHNY and CDR2 SVGAGI (reference sequence). CDR3 in DNA: TGTGCCAGCAGTCCCAGACAGGCGATCTATGGCTACACCTTC. As protein: CASSPRQAIYGYTF.

This chain joins TRBV5-1 and TRBJ2-5, with D perhaps matching TRBD2 (5 bases). Germline-derived CDR1 and CDR2 are SGHRS and YFSETQ. This CDR3 region has 14 residues. The germline V and J ends were trimmed by 0 bases and 3 bases, with 9 bases remaining between them. This chain's CDR3 is CASSLVRAEETQYF. The DNA of the CDR3 is TGCGCCAGCAGCTTGGTGAGGGCTGAAGAGACCCAGTACTTC.

J is TRBJ2-1 and V is TRBV27; D gene ambiguous. The CDR3 covers 12 residues. The ends were cut back, 5 bases at V and 8 bases at J, with 10 bases in the middle. Germline-derived CDR1 and CDR2 are MNHEY and SMNVEV (reference sequence). The CDR3 loop reads CASSPLMYEQFF. Written as DNA, the CDR3 is TGTGCCAGCAGTCCTCTTATGTATGAGCAGTTCTTC.

This chain uses TRBV6-6 with TRBJ1-6, with a weak D call TRBD1 (6 bases). V lost 0 bases and J 14 bases, leaving 11 bases between the germline ends. The CDR3 is made up of 13 amino acids. In germline, CDR1 is MNHNY, CDR2 SVGAGI (reference sequence). The CDR3 is CASSYSPEGALHF. For the CDR3, the DNA is TGTGCCAGCAGTTACTCGCCGGAGGGGGCCCTCCACTTT.

The chain is built from TRBV29-1 and TRBJ2-7, with D possibly matching TRBD1 (6 bases). Germline CDR1 reads SQVTM; CDR2 reads ANQGSEA. This CDR3 has 13 amino acids. V lost 4 bases, J lost 7 bases, and 17 bases lay in between. For the CDR3, the DNA is TGCAGCGTTGTTGGTCTGGGGGCGAAAGAGCAGTACTTC. It yields the protein CSVVGLGAKEQYF.

The chain carries TRBV7-2 and TRBJ2-3, with unresolved D. Germline V gene sequence: CDR1 SGHTA, CDR2 FQGNSA. The ends were cut back, 5 bases at V and 1 base at J, with 10 bases in the middle. This CDR3 has 14 amino acids. The CDR3, as DNA: TGTGCCAGCAGCCCTCACCGGGGCACAGATACGCAGTATTTT. Its translation is CASSPHRGTDTQYF.

This clone has just one count. The V and J genes are TRBV7-8 and TRBJ2-7, with D perhaps matching TRBD2 (5 bases). There are 12 residues in the CDR3. Germline loops: CDR1 SGHVS, CDR2 FQNEAQ. V lost 5 bases and J lost 6, with 11 bases in between. The CDR3 sequence is CASSLGIFEQYF. CDR3 coding DNA: TGTGCCAGCAGCCTCGGGATTTTCGAGCAGTACTTC. Based on the CDR3 plus reference TRBV7-8 and TRBJ2-7, the full variable domain is GAGVSQSPRYKVAKRGQDVALRCDPISGHVSLFWYQQALGQGPEFLTYFQNEAQLDKSGLPSDRFFAERPEGSVSTLKIQRTQQEDSAVYLCASSLGIFEQYFGPGTRLTVT.

V gene TRBV11-2 combines with J gene TRBJ1-1; D is unclear. The germline gives CDR1 SGHAT, CDR2 FQNNGV. The CDR3 runs to 14 residues. Trimming stripped 1 base from V and 1 base from J, with 7 bases between. DNA for the CDR3: TGTGCCAGCAGCTTAGCCCCTAAGAACACTGAAGCTTTCTTT. Translated, it gives CASSLAPKNTEAFF.

The gene calls are TRBV5-1 and TRBJ1-1; D possibly corresponds to TRBD1 (5 bases). The V end was cut by 0 bases, the J end by 0 bases, with 15 bases between. Germline V CDR1 and CDR2: SGHRS, YFSETQ. The length of the CDR3 is 17 residues. The CDR3 DNA sequence: TGCGCCAGCAGCTTGGCAAGTTCTGGGGGTTTGAACACTGAAGCTTTCTTT. This translates into CASSLASSGGLNTEAFF. Based on the CDR3 plus reference TRBV5-1 and TRBJ1-1, the full variable domain is KAGVTQTPRYLIKTRGQQVTLSCSPISGHRSVSWYQQTPGQGLQFLFEYFSETQRNKGNFPGRFSGRQFSNSRSEMNVSTLELGDSALYLCASSLASSGGLNTEAFFGQGTRLTVV.

For this clone: This CDR3 is also generated by other DNA sequences in the sample. The chain uses TRBV29-1 and TRBJ2-2; D remains ambiguous. There are 11 residues in the CDR3. Trimming cost V 3 bases and J 6 bases, with 5 bases left between them. Germline CDR1 is SQVTM and CDR2 is ANQGSEA. DNA for the CDR3: TGCAGCGTTGAGGGCCCCGGGGAGCTGTTTTTT. Its protein product is CSVEGPGELFF.

This chain links TRBV7-2 with TRBJ1-6; 7 bases align to TRBD1. The germline gives CDR1 SGHTA, CDR2 FQGNSA. This CDR3 is built from 16 residues. Losses at the gene ends were 2 bases for V and 9 bases for J; bases not matched to a gene: 10. The CDR3 reads CASSLNEGALGSPLHF. The CDR3 DNA follows: TGTGCCAGCAGCTTAAACGAGGGGGCCTTGGGTTCACCCCTCCACTTT.